The source of this T cell receptor (beta chain) is a study of blood T cell repertoires in COVID-19. Clones were sequenced by immunoSEQ multiplex PCR, and TCRdb holds only the in-frame ones, with some missing. The table includes a few hundred thousand clones, around 87% detected once. The CDR3 contains 19 residues. The V end lost 1 base, the J end lost 1 base, and 19 bases lay between the germline ends. Germline values: CDR1 SGHDN, CDR2 FVKESK. The TCR was taken from a man aged 55-75 years with acute or convalescent COVID-19. The V call is TRBV14, the J call TRBJ2-2; D possibly corresponds to TRBD1 (5 bases). What was sequenced was peripheral blood. CDR3 DNA sequence: TGTGCCAGCAGCCAAGGAGTTGGGGCTGCCCCCCGGAACACCGGGGAGCTGTTTTTT. It specifies CASSQGVGAAPRNTGELFF.